The 17 T cell receptor beta chains given below trace back to one sample, sequenced in a study of beta chain features in type 1 diabetes. Their cognate antigens are unknown. Investigators reverse transcribed all isolated RNA, so they sequenced expressed TCRB transcripts. Method: immunoSEQ multiplex PCR; TCRdb's copy keeps in-frame clones and lacks some. Of some 250,000 clones listed, approximately 10% are singletons. Study outcomes and limitations: TCRB CDR3 length was moderately but significantly reduced in all four CD4+ subsets of Type 1 diabetes patients.

Sequencing used naive CD4+ T cells from blood. The source is a man younger than 45 with type 1 diabetes.

This clone has just a few counts. The rearrangement links TRBV9 to TRBJ2-5; D might be TRBD1 (5 bases). This CDR3 comprises 15 residues. V lost 0 bases and J 2 bases, leaving 11 bases between the germline ends. CDR1 and CDR2 from the germline V gene are SGDLS and YYNGEE. The CDR3 spells CASSVGVTEQETQYF. The CDR3 nucleotides read TGTGCCAGCAGCGTAGGGGTGACAGAGCAAGAGACCCAGTACTTC.

This chain uses TRBV7-3 with TRBJ1-2; no firm D call. The V and J ends lost 4 bases and 2 bases respectively, with 8 bases between them. Germline CDR1 SGHTA, CDR2 FQGTGA. The CDR3 has 13 amino acids. The CDR3 sequence is CASSSGLNYGYTF. The DNA of the CDR3 is TGTGCCAGCAGCTCTGGACTGAACTATGGCTACACCTTC. The variable domain in full, completed from reference TRBV7-3 and TRBJ1-2, reads GAGVSQTPSNKVTEKGKYVELRCDPISGHTALYWYRQSLGQGPEFLIYFQGTGAADDSGLPNDRFFAVRPEGSVSTLKIQRTERGDSAVYLCASSSGLNYGYTFGSGTRLTVV.

This chain joins TRBV29-1 and TRBJ1-2; D remains ambiguous. Trimming left V 7 bases short and J 8 bases short, with 17 bases between. The CDR3 has 12 amino acids. Per germline, CDR1 SQVTM and CDR2 ANQGSEA. CDR3 DNA: TGCAGCGAAACTACCTATAGTCCGGGCTACACCTTC. It encodes CSETTYSPGYTF.

This clone was detected a few times. The chain recombines TRBV15 with TRBJ2-3; TRBD2 is a possible D gene (6 bases). This CDR3 spans 15 amino acids. CDR1 is LNHNV and CDR2 is YYDKDF in the germline V gene (reference sequence). V was pared by 1 base and J by 4 bases, with 12 bases between. In DNA, the CDR3 is TGTGCCACCAGCAGAGTCGGCGGGATCCCAGATACGCAGTATTTT. This sequence encodes CATSRVGGIPDTQYF.

This clone was detected a few times. The genes are TRBV7-2 and TRBJ2-5, with 8 positions matching TRBD2. The V gene's germline CDR1 is SGHTA and CDR2 FQGNSA. The CDR3 sequence is 14 residues long. Trimming cost V 5 bases and J 10 bases; bases outside gene matches: 12. Here the CDR3 DNA reads TGTGCCAGCAGCCAGACGGGGGGGCAGCTGGGCCAGTACTTC. This gives the protein CASSQTGGQLGQYF.

The sample holds a few counts of this clone. The chain recombines TRBV30 with TRBJ2-1; 9 nucleotides line up with TRBD1. Trimming took 3 bases from V and 9 from J; bases not matched to a gene: 18. The CDR3 covers 17 residues. CDR1 and CDR2 (germline): GTSNPN, SVGIG (reference sequence). The CDR3 DNA reads TGTGCCTGGAGCCACAACCCGGGACAGGGAGCGTTCGGTGAGCAGTTCTTC. Amino acids: CAWSHNPGQGAFGEQFF. Variable domain in full (rest from reference TRBV30 and TRBJ2-1): SQTIHQWPATLVQPVGSPLSLECTVEGTSNPNLYWYRQAAGRGLQLLFYSVGIGQISSEVPQNLSASRPQDRQFILSSKKLLLSDSGFYLCAWSHNPGQGAFGEQFFGPGTRLTVL.

The chain has TRBV6-5 and TRBJ2-3, with 13 bases identical to TRBD2. Germline V gene sequence: CDR1 MNHEY, CDR2 SVGAGI. This CDR3 is built from 15 residues. Trimming cost V 5 bases and J 6 bases; bases outside gene matches: 5. CDR3 residues: CASSGTSGVDDTQYF. The CDR3 coding sequence is TGTGCCAGCAGTGGGACTAGCGGGGTTGACGATACGCAGTATTTT.

On this clone: Other DNA sequences of this sample code for an identical CDR3. The chain joins TRBV28 to TRBJ1-5; no clear D. Germline assignment: CDR1 MDHEN and CDR2 SYDVKM. CDR3 size: 15 residues. V lost 2 bases and J 0 bases, leaving 8 bases between the germline ends. CDR3 sequence: CASSLGGNSNQPQHF. DNA for the CDR3: TGTGCCAGCAGTTTAGGAGGGAATAGCAATCAGCCCCAGCATTTT.

The rearrangement links TRBV5-4 to TRBJ1-2; 7 bases line up with TRBD1. The trim removed 0 bases at V and 4 bases at J, leaving 12 bases unmatched. In germline, CDR1 is SGHNT, CDR2 YYREEE (reference sequence). The CDR3 has 17 residues. CDR3 in amino acids: CASSLAPGQPGFYGYTF. In nucleotides, the CDR3 is TGTGCCAGCAGCTTGGCGCCGGGACAGCCGGGGTTCTATGGCTACACCTTC.

A few counts support this clone. This rearrangement joins TRBV18 to TRBJ1-6; D may be TRBD1 (5 bases). Germline CDR1 reads KGHSH; CDR2 reads LQKENI. The ends were cut back, 3 bases at V and 2 bases at J, with 8 bases in the middle. The CDR3 totals 15 residues. As DNA, the CDR3 is TGTGCCAGCTCACCCAGGGATCCCTATAATTCACCCCTCCACTTT. Translated, it gives CASSPRDPYNSPLHF.

The rearrangement joins TRBV5-1 to TRBJ1-1; 9 bases agree with TRBD1. The CDR3 is 16 residues long. The junction had 12 bases not matched to a gene; V was cut back by 5 bases and J by 4 bases. CDR1 is SGHRS, CDR2 YFSETQ, per germline. The chain's CDR3 is CASRVRPGQGSTEAFF. In nucleotides, the CDR3 is TGCGCCAGCAGGGTAAGGCCCGGACAGGGGAGCACTGAAGCTTTCTTT.

The CDR3 DNA sequence: TGTGCCAGCAGCTTAGATAGCAATGAGCAGTTCTTC. Protein product: CASSLDSNEQFF. The chain combines TRBV7-2 with TRBJ2-1; unclear D gene. Germline CDR1 and CDR2: SGHTA and FQGNSA. This CDR3 has 12 residues. V shed 1 base and J shed 6 bases, with 4 bases lying between them.

V gene TRBV7-3 combines with J gene TRBJ2-7; the match to TRBD2 covers 7 bases. Germline lookup yields CDR1 SGHTA and CDR2 FQGTGA. This CDR3 comprises 15 residues. V trimming: 4 bases; J trimming: 1 base; junction bases outside the gene matches: 7. This CDR3 reads CASSWEGTGSYEQYF. The CDR3 DNA reads TGTGCCAGCAGCTGGGAGGGGACTGGTTCCTACGAGCAGTACTTC.

The chain carries TRBV5-1 and TRBJ1-5; D possibly corresponds to TRBD1 (6 bases). CDR1 is SGHRS, CDR2 YFSETQ, per germline. The CDR3 has 14 residues. The ends were cut back, 3 bases at V and 7 bases at J, with 14 bases in the middle. The CDR3 here is CASSSGQMGQPQHF. The CDR3 bases are TGCGCCAGCAGCTCCGGACAGATGGGACAGCCCCAGCATTTT.

The chain has TRBV5-8 and TRBJ2-1, with D possibly being TRBD2 (6 bases). Germline V gene lookup returns CDR1 SGHTS and CDR2 YDEGEE. CDR3 length: 12 residues. The germline V and J ends were trimmed by 4 bases and 6 bases, with 8 bases remaining between them. CDR3 region: CASSPEGNEQFF. CDR3 sequence (DNA): TGTGCCAGCAGCCCGGAGGGCAATGAGCAGTTCTTC.

This chain links TRBV19 with TRBJ1-5; D call uncertain. Trimming left V 5 bases short and J 0 bases short, with 5 bases between. Germline-derived CDR1 and CDR2 are LNHDA and SQIVND (reference sequence). This CDR3 region has 13 residues. The CDR3 region has the DNA TGTGCCAGTAGTGGCTTTAGCAATCAGCCCCAGCATTTT. This translates into CASSGFSNQPQHF.

This clone was detected a few times. The rearrangement uses TRBV4-2 and TRBJ2-7; TRBD2 aligns across 13 bases. CDR3 size: 15 residues. Germline CDR1 LGHNA, CDR2 YNFKEQ. The trim removed 1 base at V and 7 bases at J, leaving 4 bases unmatched. The CDR3 sequence: CASSQGTSGGGEQYF. The CDR3 DNA reads TGTGCCAGCAGCCAAGGGACTAGCGGGGGAGGGGAGCAGTACTTC.